This TCR beta chain was recorded in a study of CD8 T cells in ankylosing spondylitis. Study findings and constraints: Relatively rare in peripheral blood, disease-linked clones were also CD8+. Clones linked to disease were reported to show significant enrichment in matched ankylosing spondylitis synovial fluid. Reactive arthritis synovial fluid and blood were previously reported to contain some motif variants.

This clonotype has a count of ten or more. Its antigen remains unidentified. Molecular-barcoded quantitative 5'-RACE produced these TCR beta libraries. TCRdb recomputed calls from the 5' RACE reads with MiXCR, one row per CDR3 protein. The table lists approximately 260,000 distinct CDR3 sequences, roughly 8.6% of them singletons, with approximately 7% in the top ten. The CDR3 has 12 residues. Trimming pared 7 bases from V and 7 bases from J, leaving 14 bases between. Per germline, CDR1 MNHEY and CDR2 SMNVEV (reference sequence). V is TRBV27 and J is TRBJ2-7, with a weak D call TRBD1 (6 bases). The sequencing sample was made of blood, either unsorted or a sorted T cell fraction (not recorded which). The sequence was collected from a male donor with ankylosing spondylitis or in good health (not recorded which). CDR3 sequence (DNA): TGTGCCAGCATGACAGGACTGGGGGAGCAGTACTTC. The encoded protein is CASMTGLGEQYF.